This T cell receptor (beta chain) is drawn from a study of technical replicates of blood from several donors. V was pared by 7 bases and J by 1 base, with 11 bases between. CDR3 length equals 13 residues. Per germline, CDR1 LNHDA and CDR2 SQIVND (reference sequence). Using immunoSEQ multiplex PCR, the repertoire was profiled, and TCRdb retains in-frame clones only, with some absent. This table has 60,000 to 80,000 clones, about 91% appearing once. This sequence joins TRBV19 and TRBJ2-7, with D possibly matching TRBD2 (6 bases). The sample comprised T cells isolated from PBMCs. The sequence came from a human donor in good health. CDR3: CASNMGGSYEQYF. CDR3 coding DNA: TGTGCCAGTAATATGGGGGGTTCCTACGAGCAGTACTTC.